This T cell receptor beta chain was sequenced for a study of blood T cell repertoires in COVID-19. Clones were read by immunoSEQ multiplex PCR, and TCRdb kept only the in-frame ones, dropping some. Counted here are a few hundred thousand clones, 70% to 90% occurring once; the ten biggest clones make up 7.1%. Germline CDR1 reads SGDLS; CDR2 reads YYNGEE. The CDR3 length is 14 residues. Between the trimmed V and J ends, which lost 3 bases and 3 bases, there was a span of 12 bases. The material sequenced was peripheral blood. The sequence was obtained from an older woman with COVID-19, enrolled during active disease. The chain links TRBV9 to TRBJ1-2; possible D gene TRBD1, 5 bases. The CDR3 DNA reads as TGTGCCAGCAGCGCTGGGGGAGGGGACTATGGCTACACCTTC. Translation gives CASSAGGGDYGYTF. Drawing the rest from reference TRBV9 and TRBJ1-2, the complete variable domain is DSGVTQTPKHLITATGQRVTLRCSPRSGDLSVYWYQQSLDQGLQFLIQYYNGEERAKGNILERFSAQQFPDLHSELNLSSLELGDSALYFCASSAGGGDYGYTFGSGTRLTVV.